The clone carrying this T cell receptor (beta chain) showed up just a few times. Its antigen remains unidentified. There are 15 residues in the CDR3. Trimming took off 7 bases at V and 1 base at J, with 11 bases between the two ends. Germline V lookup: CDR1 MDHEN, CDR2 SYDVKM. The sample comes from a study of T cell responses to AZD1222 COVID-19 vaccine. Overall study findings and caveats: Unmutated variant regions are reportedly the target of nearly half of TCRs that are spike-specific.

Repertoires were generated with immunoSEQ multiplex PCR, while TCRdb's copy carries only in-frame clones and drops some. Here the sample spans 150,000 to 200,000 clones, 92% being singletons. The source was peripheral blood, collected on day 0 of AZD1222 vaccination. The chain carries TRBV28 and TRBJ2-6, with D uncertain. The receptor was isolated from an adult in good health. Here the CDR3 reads CASTLGRSGANVLTF. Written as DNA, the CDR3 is TGTGCCAGCACCTTGGGCAGGTCTGGGGCCAACGTCCTGACTTTC. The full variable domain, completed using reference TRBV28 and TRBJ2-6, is DVKVTQSSRYLVKRTGEKVFLECVQDMDHENMFWYRQDPGLGLRLIYFSYDVKMKEKGDIPEGYSVSREKKERFSLILESASTNQTSMYLCASTLGRSGANVLTFGAGSRLTVL.